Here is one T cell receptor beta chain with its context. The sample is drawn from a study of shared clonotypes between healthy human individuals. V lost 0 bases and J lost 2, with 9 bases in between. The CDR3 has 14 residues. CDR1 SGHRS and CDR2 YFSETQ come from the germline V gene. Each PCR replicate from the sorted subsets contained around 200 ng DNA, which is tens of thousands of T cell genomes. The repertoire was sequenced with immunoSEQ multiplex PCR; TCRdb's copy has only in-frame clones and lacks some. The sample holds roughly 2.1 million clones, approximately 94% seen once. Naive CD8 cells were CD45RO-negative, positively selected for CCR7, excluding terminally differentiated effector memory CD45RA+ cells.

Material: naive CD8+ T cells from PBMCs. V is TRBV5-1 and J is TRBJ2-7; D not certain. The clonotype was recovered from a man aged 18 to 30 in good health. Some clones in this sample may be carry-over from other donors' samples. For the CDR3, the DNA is TGCGCCAGCAGCTTGGGACTGCTTACCTACGAGCAGTACTTC. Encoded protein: CASSLGLLTYEQYF.